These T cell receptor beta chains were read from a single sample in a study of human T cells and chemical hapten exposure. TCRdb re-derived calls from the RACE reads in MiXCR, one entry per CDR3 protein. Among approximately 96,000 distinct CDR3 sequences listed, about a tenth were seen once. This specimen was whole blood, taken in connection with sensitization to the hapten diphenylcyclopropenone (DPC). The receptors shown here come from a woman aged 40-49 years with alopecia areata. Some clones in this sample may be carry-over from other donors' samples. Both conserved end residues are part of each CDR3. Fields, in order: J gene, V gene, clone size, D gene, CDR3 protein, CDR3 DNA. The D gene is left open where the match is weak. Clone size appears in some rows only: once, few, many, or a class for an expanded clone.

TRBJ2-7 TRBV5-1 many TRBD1 CASSSQGQGSLEQYF TGCGCCAGCAGCTCCCAGGGACAGGGTTCTCTCGAGCAGTACTTC
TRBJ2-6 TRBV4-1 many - CASSSRQELSGANVLTF TGCGCCAGCAGCTCCAGGCAAGAGCTCTCTGGGGCCAACGTCCTGACTTTC
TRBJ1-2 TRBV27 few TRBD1 CASRAGGNYGYTF TGTGCCAGCCGGGCAGGGGGTAATTATGGCTACACCTTC
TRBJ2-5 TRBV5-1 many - CASSLWPKETQYF TGCGCCAGCAGCCTTTGGCCGAAAGAGACCCAGTACTTC
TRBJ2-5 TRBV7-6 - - CASSFSQPIGQETQYF TGTGCCAGCAGCTTTTCTCAGCCGATTGGGCAAGAGACCCAGTACTTC
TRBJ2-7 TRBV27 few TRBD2 CASSPRQEGTSSYEQYF TGTGCCAGCAGTCCCCGACAGGAGGGGACTAGCTCCTACGAGCAGTACTTC
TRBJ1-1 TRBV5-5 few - CASSLRPGNTEAFF TGTGCCAGCAGCCTAAGACCAGGGAACACTGAAGCTTTCTTT
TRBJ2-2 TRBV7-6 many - CASSLIWGRDTGELFF TGTGCCAGCAGCTTAATATGGGGTAGGGACACCGGGGAGCTGTTTTTT
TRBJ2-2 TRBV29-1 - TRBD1 CSVRGQGGPLGELFF TGCAGCGTCCGCGGACAGGGGGGTCCCCTCGGGGAGCTGTTTTTT
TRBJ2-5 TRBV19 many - CASSSQHEETQYF TGTGCCAGTAGCTCCCAGCACGAGGAGACCCAGTACTTC
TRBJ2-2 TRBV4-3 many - CASSHGGELFF TGCGCCAGCAGCCATGGCGGGGAGCTGTTTTTT
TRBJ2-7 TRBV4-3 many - CASSQDIRYEQYF TGCGCCAGCAGCCAAGATATTCGGTATGAGCAGTACTTC
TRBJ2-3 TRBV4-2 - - CASSPTGITTDTQYF TGTGCCAGCAGCCCAACCGGGATTACCACAGATACGCAGTATTTT
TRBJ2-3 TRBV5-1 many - CASSLGVRPGTDTQYF TGCGCCAGCAGCCTCGGGGTCCGACCCGGCACAGATACGCAGTATTTT
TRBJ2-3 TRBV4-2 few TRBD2 CASSYRLAGDTDTQYF TGTGCCAGCAGCTACAGACTAGCGGGAGACACAGATACGCAGTATTTT
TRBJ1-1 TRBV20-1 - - CSARDHRGNTEAFF TGCAGTGCTAGAGATCACAGAGGGAACACTGAAGCTTTCTTT
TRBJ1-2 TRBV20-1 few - CSARGVTGYTF TGCAGTGCTAGGGGCGTCACTGGCTACACCTTC
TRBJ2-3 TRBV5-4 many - CASSASSDTQYF TGTGCCAGCAGTGCATCTTCAGATACGCAGTATTTT
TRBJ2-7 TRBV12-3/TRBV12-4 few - CASSPTSNSYEQYF TGTGCCAGCTCGCCGACCAGTAACTCCTACGAGCAGTACTTC
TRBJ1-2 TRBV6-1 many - CASSAGYGYTF TGTGCCAGCAGTGCTGGCTATGGCTACACCTTC
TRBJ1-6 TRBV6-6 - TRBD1 CASSLGTGDSPLHF TGTGCCAGCAGCCTAGGGACAGGGGATTCACCCCTCCACTTT
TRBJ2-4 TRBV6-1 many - CASANSGVAKNIQYF TGTGCCAGCGCTAATTCAGGGGTAGCCAAAAACATTCAGTACTTC
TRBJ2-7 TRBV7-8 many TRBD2 CASSLVSSGSTYAGQYF TGTGCCAGCAGCTTAGTTTCTAGCGGGAGTACCTACGCTGGGCAGTACTTC
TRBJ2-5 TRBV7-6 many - CASSFSNGETQYF TGTGCCAGCAGCTTTTCGAATGGAGAGACCCAGTACTTC
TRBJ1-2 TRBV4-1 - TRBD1 CASSPSYPGGLDGYTF TGCGCCAGCAGCCCCTCATACCCAGGGGGCCTCGATGGCTACACCTTC
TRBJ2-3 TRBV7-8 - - CASSARRLWASSSTDTQYF TGTGCCAGCAGCGCCCGCCGGTTGTGGGCCTCATCTAGCACAGATACGCAGTATTTT
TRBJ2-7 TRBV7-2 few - CASSFGGALYEQYF TGTGCCAGCAGCTTTGGCGGGGCGTTATACGAGCAGTACTTC
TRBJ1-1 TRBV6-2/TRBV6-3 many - CASHSNQNTEAFF TGTGCCAGTCATTCCAATCAGAACACTGAAGCTTTCTTT
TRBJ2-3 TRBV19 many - CASSIRSGAGTDTQYF TGTGCCAGTAGTATAAGGTCAGGGGCAGGGACAGATACGCAGTATTTT
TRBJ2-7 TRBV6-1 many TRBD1 CASSEAPGQKYEQYF TGTGCCAGCAGTGAAGCCCCGGGACAGAAATACGAGCAGTACTTC
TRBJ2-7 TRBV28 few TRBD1 CASSPGGTGEQYF TGTGCCAGCAGTCCAGGGGGCACCGGCGAGCAGTACTTC
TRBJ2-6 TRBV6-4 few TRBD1 CASSPGQGTGANVLTF TGTGCCAGCAGTCCGGGACAGGGAACTGGGGCCAACGTCCTGACTTTC
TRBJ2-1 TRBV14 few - CASSQRAGLGNEQFF TGTGCCAGCAGTCAAAGGGCGGGACTTGGCAATGAGCAGTTCTTC
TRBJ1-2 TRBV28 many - CASIPQGQGSRGTF TGTGCCAGCATCCCCCAGGGGCAGGGTTCAAGAGGCACCTTC
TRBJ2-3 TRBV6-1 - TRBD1 CASRPQGARTDTQYF TGTGCCAGCAGACCACAGGGGGCCCGCACAGATACGCAGTATTTT
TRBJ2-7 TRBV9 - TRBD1 CASSARTGGYEQYF TGTGCCAGCAGCGCCCGGACAGGGGGCTACGAGCAGTACTTC
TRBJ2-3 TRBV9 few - CASSSISGSTDTQYF TGTGCCAGCAGCTCCATCAGCGGGAGCACAGATACGCAGTATTTT
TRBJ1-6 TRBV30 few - CAWQPRGSFFSPLHF TGTGCCTGGCAACCCCGGGGGAGCTTCTTCTCACCCCTCCACTTT